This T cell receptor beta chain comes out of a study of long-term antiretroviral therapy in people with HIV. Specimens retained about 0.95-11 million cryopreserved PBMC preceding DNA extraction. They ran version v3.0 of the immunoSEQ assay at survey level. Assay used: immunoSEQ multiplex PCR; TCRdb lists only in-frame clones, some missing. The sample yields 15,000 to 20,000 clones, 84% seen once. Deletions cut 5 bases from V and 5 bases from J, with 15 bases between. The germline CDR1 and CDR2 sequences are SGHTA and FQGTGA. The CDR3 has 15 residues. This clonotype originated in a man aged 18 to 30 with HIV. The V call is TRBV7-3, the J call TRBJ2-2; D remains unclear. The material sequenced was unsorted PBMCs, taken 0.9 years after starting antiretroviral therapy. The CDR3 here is CASSQGMVGTGELFF. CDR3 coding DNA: TGTGCCAGCAGCCAAGGAATGGTTGGGACCGGGGAGCTGTTTTTT. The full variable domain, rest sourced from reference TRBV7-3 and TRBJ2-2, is GAGVSQTPSNKVTEKGKYVELRCDPISGHTALYWYRQSLGQGPEFLIYFQGTGAADDSGLPNDRFFAVRPEGSVSTLKIQRTERGDSAVYLCASSQGMVGTGELFFGEGSRLTVL.